This T cell receptor (beta chain) was profiled in a study of CD8 T cells in Susac syndrome. The study, taken as a whole, reports: The authors acknowledged that the study's TCR sequencing and HLA analysis involved relatively few individuals.

With regard to this clonotype: The antigen is unknown.

Reverse transcription used about 0.5 to 1 ug RNA and random hexamers. By means of immunoSEQ multiplex PCR, TCR beta CDR3 spanning 54 Vbeta and 13 Jbeta underwent amplification. TCRdb processed the immunoSEQ multiplex PCR reads anew with MiXCR; each CDR3 protein has one entry. The sample has under 550,000 distinct CDR3 sequences, approximately 85% seen once. Sequencing of TCR beta, carried out with a high-throughput approach, was applied to CD8+ and CD4+ T cells from the blood. Negative magnetic isolation gave CD8+ and CD4+ cells; FACS enriched CD8+ TEMRA. This TCR was recovered from a human donor with multiple sclerosis. The sequenced sample consisted of CD8+ T cells from PBMCs.

The CDR3, as DNA: TGCAGTGCCTCCCCTACCGGGACAGGAGATCAGCCCCAGCATTTT. Translated: CSASPTGTGDQPQHF. J is TRBJ1-5 and V is TRBV20-1; TRBD1 aligns across 8 bases. Germline assignment: CDR1 DFQATT and CDR2 SNEGSKA (reference sequence). CDR3 length: 15 amino acids. Trimming removed 6 bases from V and 5 bases from J; junction bases left unmatched: 12.